This T cell receptor (beta chain) was identified in a study of shared clonotypes between healthy human individuals. Findings of the study overall: Few donors limited the genetic and exposure-history diversity represented. An expected dependence of interdonor clonotype sharing on sequencing depth was noted.

The CDR3 runs 14 residues. Trimming took off 1 base at V and 8 bases at J, with 11 bases between the two ends. The V gene's germline CDR1 is SGHVS and CDR2 FQNEAQ. To note about this clone: The target antigen is unknown.

Together with CD45RO+ cells, CCR7-negative CD45RA+ TemRA cells were included in CD8 memory. Original data processing: From ImmunoSEQ came sequences covering only the junction and carrying no quality scores, so filtering differed. Only in-frame clones appear in the TCRdb table, and some are missing; sequencing was by immunoSEQ multiplex PCR. V, J and clone size are those of that table, while D and trimming were read from the DNA. The table records about 690,000 clones, roughly 88% of them present only once. Sequencing used memory CD8+ T cells from PBMCs. This sample's subset: CD45RO+ cells pooled with CCR7-negative TemRA cells. The origin of this receptor is a man younger than 35 in good health. Some clones in this sample may be carry-over from other donors' samples. The chain combines TRBV7-8 with TRBJ1-4; a possible D gene is TRBD1 (5 bases). CDR3: CASSLEGAREKLFF. The CDR3 nucleotides are TGTGCCAGCAGCTTAGAAGGGGCGAGGGAAAAACTGTTTTTT.